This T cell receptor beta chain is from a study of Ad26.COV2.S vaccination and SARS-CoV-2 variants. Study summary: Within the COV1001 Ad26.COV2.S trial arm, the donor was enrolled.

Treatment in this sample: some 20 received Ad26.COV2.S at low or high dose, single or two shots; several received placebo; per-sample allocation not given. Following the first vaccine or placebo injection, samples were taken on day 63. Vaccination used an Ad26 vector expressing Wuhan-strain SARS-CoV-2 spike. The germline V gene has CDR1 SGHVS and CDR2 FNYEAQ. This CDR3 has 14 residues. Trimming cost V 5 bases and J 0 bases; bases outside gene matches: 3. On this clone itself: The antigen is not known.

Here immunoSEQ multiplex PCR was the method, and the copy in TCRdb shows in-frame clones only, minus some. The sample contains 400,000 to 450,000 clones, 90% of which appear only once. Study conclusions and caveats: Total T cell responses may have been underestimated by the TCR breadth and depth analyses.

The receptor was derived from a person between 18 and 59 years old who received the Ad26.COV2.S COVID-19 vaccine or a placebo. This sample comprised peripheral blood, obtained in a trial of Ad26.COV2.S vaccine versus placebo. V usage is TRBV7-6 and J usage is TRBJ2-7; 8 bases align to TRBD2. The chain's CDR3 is CASSVTSGSYEQYF. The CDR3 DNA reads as TGTGCCAGCAGCGTTACTAGCGGCTCCTACGAGCAGTACTTC.